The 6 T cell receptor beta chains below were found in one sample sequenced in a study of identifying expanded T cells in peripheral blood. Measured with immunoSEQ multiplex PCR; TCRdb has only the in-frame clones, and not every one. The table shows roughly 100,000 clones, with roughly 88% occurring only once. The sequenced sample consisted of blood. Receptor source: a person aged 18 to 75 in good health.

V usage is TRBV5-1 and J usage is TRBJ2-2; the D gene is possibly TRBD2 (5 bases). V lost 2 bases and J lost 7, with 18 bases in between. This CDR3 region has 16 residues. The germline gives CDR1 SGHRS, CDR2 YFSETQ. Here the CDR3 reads CASSFTSGVGFGELFF. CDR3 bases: TGCGCCAGCAGCTTTACCTCCGGGGTCGGTTTCGGGGAGCTGTTTTTT.

The CDR3 loop reads CASSSKAVSSYNEQFF. CDR3 DNA: TGTGCCAGCAGTTCGAAAGCGGTGAGCTCCTACAATGAGCAGTTCTTC. This chain uses TRBV6-6 with TRBJ2-1; perhaps TRBD2 as D (5 bases). In germline, CDR1 is MNHNY, CDR2 SVGAGI (reference sequence). The CDR3 extends over 16 amino acids. Trimming stripped 4 bases from V and 0 bases from J, with 13 bases between.

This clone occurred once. The CDR3 loop reads CASNPPGARETQYF. Here the CDR3 DNA reads TGTGCCAGCAACCCTCCGGGGGCCAGGGAGACCCAGTACTTC. The rearrangement links TRBV25-1 to TRBJ2-5; D is possibly TRBD1 or TRBD2 (6 bases each). The CDR3 covers 14 residues. Per the germline V gene, CDR1 is MGHDK and CDR2 is SYGVNS. V was clipped by 7 bases and J by 5 bases, with 17 bases between them. Combining the CDR3 with reference TRBV25-1 and TRBJ2-5 gives the whole variable domain EADIYQTPRYLVIGTGKKITLECSQTMGHDKMYWYQQDPGMELHLIHYSYGVNSTEKGDLSSESTVSRIRTEHFPLTLESARPSHTSQYLCASNPPGARETQYFGPGTRLLVL.

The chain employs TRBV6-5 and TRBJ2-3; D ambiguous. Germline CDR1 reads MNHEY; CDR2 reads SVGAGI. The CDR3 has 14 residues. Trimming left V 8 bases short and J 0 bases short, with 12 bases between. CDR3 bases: TGTGCCAGCCAAGGTTCGTGGAGCACAGATACGCAGTATTTT. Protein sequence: CASQGSWSTDTQYF.

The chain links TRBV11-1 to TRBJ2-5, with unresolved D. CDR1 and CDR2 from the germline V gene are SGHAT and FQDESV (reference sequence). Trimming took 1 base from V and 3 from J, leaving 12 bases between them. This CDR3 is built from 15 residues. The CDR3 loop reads CASSLGDWAEETQYF. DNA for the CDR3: TGTGCCAGCAGCTTAGGTGACTGGGCAGAAGAGACCCAGTACTTC.

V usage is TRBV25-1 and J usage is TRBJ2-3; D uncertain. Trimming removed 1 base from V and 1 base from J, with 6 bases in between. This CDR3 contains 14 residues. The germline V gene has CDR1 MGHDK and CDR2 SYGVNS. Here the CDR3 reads CASSESLGTDTQYF. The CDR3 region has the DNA TGTGCCAGCAGTGAATCTTTGGGCACAGATACGCAGTATTTT.